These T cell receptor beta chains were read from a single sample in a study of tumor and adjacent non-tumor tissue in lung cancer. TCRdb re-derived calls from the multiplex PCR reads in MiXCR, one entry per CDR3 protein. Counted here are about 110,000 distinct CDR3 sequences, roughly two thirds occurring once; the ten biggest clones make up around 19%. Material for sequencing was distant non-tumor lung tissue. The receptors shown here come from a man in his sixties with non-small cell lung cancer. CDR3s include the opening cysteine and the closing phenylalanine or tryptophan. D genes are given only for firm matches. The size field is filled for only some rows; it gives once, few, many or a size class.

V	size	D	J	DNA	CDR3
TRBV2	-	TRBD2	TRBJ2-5	TGTGTCAGCAGCTGGACTAGCGGGGGGAGCCAAGAGACCCAGTACTTC	CVSSWTSGGSQETQYF
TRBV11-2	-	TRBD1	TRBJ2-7	TGTACCAGCGGCCTCTGGACAGGGGTAAAAGAGCAGTACTTC	CTSGLWTGVKEQYF
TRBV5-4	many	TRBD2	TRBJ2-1	TGTGCCAGCAGCTTGGAAGCAGGTAGCGGGGGGGTCTACAATGAGCAGTTCTTC	CASSLEAGSGGVYNEQFF
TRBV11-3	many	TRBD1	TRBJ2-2	TGTGCCAGCAAGGGGACAGTGAACACCGGGGAGCTGTTTTTT	CASKGTVNTGELFF
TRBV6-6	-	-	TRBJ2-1	TGTGACAGCAGACTCGCGGGAATGGGATACAATGAGCAGTTCTTC	CDSRLAGMGYNEQFF
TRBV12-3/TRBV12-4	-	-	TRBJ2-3	TGTGCCGGCAGGCAAGGGAGAGGGGGGGATACGCAGTATTTT	CAGRQGRGGDTQYF
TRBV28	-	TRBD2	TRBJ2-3	TGTGCCAGCAGTTCCATAGCGGGGCCAACGTCGAATACGCAGTATTTT	CASSSIAGPTSNTQYF
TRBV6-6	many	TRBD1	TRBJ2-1	TGTGCCAGCAGTCCGAGGACAGGGTCGGATGAGCAGTTCTTC	CASSPRTGSDEQFF
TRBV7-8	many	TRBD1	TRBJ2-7	TGTGCCAGCAGCTTAGCCGGGACAGGGGAGTACGAGCAGTACTTC	CASSLAGTGEYEQYF
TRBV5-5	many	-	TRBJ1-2	TGTGCCAGCAGCTTGGAAGCCGGAAGCTATGGCTACACCTTC	CASSLEAGSYGYTF
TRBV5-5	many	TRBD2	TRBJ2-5	TGTGCCAGCAGCTCGGGGGGGACCAGCTTTCAAGAGACCCAGTACTTC	CASSSGGTSFQETQYF
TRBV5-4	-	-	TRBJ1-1	TGTATCAGCAGCAAAGGGGGGAACACTGAAGCTTTCTTT	CISSKGGNTEAFF
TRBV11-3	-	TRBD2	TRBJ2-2	TGTGCCAGCAGCTTTGGGACTAGCGTTGGTGCGAACACCTGGGAGCTGTTTTTT	CASSFGTSVGANTWELFF
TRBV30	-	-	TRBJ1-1	TGTGCCTGGAATTCTGATGACGGGGGGAACACTAAAGCTTTCTTT	CAWNSDDGGNTKAFF
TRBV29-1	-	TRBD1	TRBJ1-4	TGCAGCACCAAAGACAGGGGAACTAATGAAAAACTGTTTTTT	CSTKDRGTNEKLFF
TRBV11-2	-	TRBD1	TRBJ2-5	TGTGCCAGCAGCTCGGGATCCGGGACAGAACAAGAGACCCAGTGCTTC	CASSSGSGTEQETQCF
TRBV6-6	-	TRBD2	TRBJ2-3	TGTGCCAGCAGATCCGGGACTAGTGGGAGCGCAAATACGCAGTATTTT	CASRSGTSGSANTQYF